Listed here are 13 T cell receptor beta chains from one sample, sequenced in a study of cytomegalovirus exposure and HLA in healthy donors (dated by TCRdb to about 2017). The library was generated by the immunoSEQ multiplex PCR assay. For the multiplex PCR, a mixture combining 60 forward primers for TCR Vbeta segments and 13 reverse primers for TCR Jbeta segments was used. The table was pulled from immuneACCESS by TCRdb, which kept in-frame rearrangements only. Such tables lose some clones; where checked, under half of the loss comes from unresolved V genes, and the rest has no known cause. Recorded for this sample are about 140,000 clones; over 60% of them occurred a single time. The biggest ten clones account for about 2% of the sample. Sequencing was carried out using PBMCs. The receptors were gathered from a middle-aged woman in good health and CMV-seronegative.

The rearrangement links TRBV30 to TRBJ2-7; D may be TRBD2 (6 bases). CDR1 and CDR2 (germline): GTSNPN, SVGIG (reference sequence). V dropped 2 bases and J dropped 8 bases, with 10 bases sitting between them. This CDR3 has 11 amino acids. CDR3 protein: CAWSWGGKQYF. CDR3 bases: TGTGCCTGGAGTTGGGGAGGCAAGCAGTACTTC.

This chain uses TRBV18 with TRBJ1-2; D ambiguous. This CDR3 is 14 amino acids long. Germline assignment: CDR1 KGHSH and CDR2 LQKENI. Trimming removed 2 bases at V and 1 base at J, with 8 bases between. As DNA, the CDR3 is TGTGCCAGCTCACCAAGTCAGATTAACTATGGCTACACCTTC. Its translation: CASSPSQINYGYTF. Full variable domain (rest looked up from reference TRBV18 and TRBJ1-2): NAGVMQNPRHLVRRRGQEARLRCSPMKGHSHVYWYRQLPEEGLKFMVYLQKENIIDESGMPKERFSAEFPKEGPSILRIQQVVRGDSAAYFCASSPSQINYGYTFGSGTRLTVV.

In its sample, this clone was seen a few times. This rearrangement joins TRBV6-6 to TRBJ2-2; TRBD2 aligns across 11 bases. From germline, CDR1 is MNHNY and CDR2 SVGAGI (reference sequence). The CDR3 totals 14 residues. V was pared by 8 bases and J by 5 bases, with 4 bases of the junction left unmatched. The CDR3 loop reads CASLTSGGTGELFF. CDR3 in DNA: TGTGCCAGCTTAACTAGCGGGGGAACCGGGGAGCTGTTTTTT.

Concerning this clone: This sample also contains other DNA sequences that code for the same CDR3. The CDR3 loop reads CSVVPRGNTEAFF. CDR3 DNA: TGCAGCGTTGTCCCACGGGGAAACACTGAAGCTTTCTTT. The V and J genes are TRBV29-1 and TRBJ1-1; D not certain. V was shortened by 4 bases and J by 2 bases, with 11 bases between the two germline ends. The CDR3 is made up of 13 amino acids. The germline V gene has CDR1 SQVTM and CDR2 ANQGSEA.

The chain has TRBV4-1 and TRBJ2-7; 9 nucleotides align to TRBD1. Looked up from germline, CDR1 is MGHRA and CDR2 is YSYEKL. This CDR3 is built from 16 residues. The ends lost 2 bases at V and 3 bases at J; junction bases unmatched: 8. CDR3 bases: TGCGCCAGCAGCCAAAACCGGGACAGGGTAGGCTACGAGCAGTACTTC. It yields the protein CASSQNRDRVGYEQYF.

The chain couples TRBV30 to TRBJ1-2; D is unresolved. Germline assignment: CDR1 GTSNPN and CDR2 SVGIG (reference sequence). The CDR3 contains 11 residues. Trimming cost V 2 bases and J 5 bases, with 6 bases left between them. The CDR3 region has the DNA TGTGCCTGGAGTATCGGGTATGGCTACACCTTC. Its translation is CAWSIGYGYTF. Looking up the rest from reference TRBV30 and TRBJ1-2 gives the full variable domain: SQTIHQWPATLVQPVGSPLSLECTVEGTSNPNLYWYRQAAGRGLQLLFYSVGIGQISSEVPQNLSASRPQDRQFILSSKKLLLSDSGFYLCAWSIGYGYTFGSGTRLTVV.

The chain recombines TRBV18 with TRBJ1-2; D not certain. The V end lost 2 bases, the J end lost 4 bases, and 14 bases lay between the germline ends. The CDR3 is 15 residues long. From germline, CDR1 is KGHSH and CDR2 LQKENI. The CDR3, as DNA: TGTGCCAGCTCACCAGAGGGAGAGGGAAGCTATGGCTACACCTTC. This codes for CASSPEGEGSYGYTF. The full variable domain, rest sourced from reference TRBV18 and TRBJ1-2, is NAGVMQNPRHLVRRRGQEARLRCSPMKGHSHVYWYRQLPEEGLKFMVYLQKENIIDESGMPKERFSAEFPKEGPSILRIQQVVRGDSAAYFCASSPEGEGSYGYTFGSGTRLTVV.

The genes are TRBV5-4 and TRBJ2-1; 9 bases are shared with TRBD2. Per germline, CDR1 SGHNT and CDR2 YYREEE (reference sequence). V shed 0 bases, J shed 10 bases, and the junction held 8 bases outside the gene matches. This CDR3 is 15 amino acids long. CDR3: CASSLESSGSGEQFF. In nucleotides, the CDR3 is TGTGCCAGCAGCTTGGAAAGTAGCGGGAGCGGGGAGCAGTTCTTC.

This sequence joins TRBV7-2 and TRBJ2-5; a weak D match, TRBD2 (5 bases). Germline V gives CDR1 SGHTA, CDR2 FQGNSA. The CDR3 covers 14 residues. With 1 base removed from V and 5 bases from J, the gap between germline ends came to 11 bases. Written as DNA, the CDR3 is TGTGCCAGCAGCTTAGGACTAACAGCGGAGACCCAGTACTTC. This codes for CASSLGLTAETQYF.

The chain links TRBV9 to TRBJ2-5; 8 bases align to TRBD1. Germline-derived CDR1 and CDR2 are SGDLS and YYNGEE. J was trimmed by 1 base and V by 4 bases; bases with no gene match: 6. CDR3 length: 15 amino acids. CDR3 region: CASSPGTGFQETQYF. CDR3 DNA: TGTGCCAGCAGCCCCGGGACAGGCTTCCAAGAGACCCAGTACTTC.

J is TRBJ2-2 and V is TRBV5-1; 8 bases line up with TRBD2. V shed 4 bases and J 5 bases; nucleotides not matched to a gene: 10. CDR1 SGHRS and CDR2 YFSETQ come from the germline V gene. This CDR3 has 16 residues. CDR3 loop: CASSNSGNVLTGELFF. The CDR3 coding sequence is TGCGCCAGCAGCAATAGCGGGAACGTCTTAACCGGGGAGCTGTTTTTT.

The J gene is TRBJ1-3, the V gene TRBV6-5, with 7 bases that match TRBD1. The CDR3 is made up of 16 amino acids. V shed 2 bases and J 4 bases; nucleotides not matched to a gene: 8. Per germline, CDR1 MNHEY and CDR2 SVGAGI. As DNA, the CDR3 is TGTGCCAGCAGTTACGACCCGCCGGGACAGGGAAACACCATATATTTT. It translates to CASSYDPPGQGNTIYF.

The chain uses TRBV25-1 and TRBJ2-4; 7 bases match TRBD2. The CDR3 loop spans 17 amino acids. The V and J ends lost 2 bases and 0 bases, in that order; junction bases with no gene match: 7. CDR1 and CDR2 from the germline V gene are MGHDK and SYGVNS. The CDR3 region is CASSEAGESLAKNIQYF. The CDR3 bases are TGTGCCAGCAGTGAAGCGGGGGAAAGCTTAGCCAAAAACATTCAGTACTTC.